Listed below are T cell receptor beta chains from one sample, sequenced in a study of cytomegalovirus exposure and HLA in healthy donors. The repertoire was sequenced with immunoSEQ multiplex PCR; TCRdb's copy has only in-frame clones and lacks some. The data show tens of thousands of clones, roughly 81% seen once. The sample comprised PBMCs. The receptor source for this set is a woman aged 25-40 years in good health and CMV-seronegative. Both conserved end residues are part of each CDR3. A D gene is named only where the DNA matches it firmly. The listing skips clone size in some rows; elsewhere it reads once, few, many or a size class.

TGTGCCAGCAGTTACTGGAGGACAGGGATGACTGAAGCTTTCTTT	CASSYWRTGMTEAFF	.	TRBV6-5	TRBD1	TRBJ1-1
TGTGCCAGCAGCTTGCGAGAACCTAACTATGGCTACACCTTC	CASSLREPNYGYTF	.	TRBV5-4	.	TRBJ1-2
TGTGCCAGCAGCCAAGACCTAGCGCATTTCTACGAGCAGTACTTC	CASSQDLAHFYEQYF	once	TRBV4-2	.	TRBJ2-7
TGTGCCAGCATCGTGGAGGGGAACTACGAGCAGTACTTC	CASIVEGNYEQYF	.	TRBV2	.	TRBJ2-7
TGTGCCAGCAGCCGGGGGCAGGGGGCAATGGCAGATACGCAGTATTTT	CASSRGQGAMADTQYF	.	TRBV4-2	TRBD1	TRBJ2-3
TGTGCCAGCAGCACCACGGGGGGGACCAGGGAGCAGTACTTC	CASSTTGGTREQYF	.	TRBV7-9	TRBD2	TRBJ2-7
TGCGCCAGCAGCTCGGGACAGGGGGATCAGCCCCAGCATTTT	CASSSGQGDQPQHF	few	TRBV5-1	TRBD1	TRBJ1-5
TGCAGCGCCAACAGGGGTATGAACACTGAAGCTTTCTTT	CSANRGMNTEAFF	.	TRBV29-1	TRBD1	TRBJ1-1
TGTGCCTGGAGGGGACTTCCAGGGGGCACCGGGGAGCTGTTTTTT	CAWRGLPGGTGELFF	.	TRBV30	.	TRBJ2-2
TGTGCCAGCAGCTTAGTCGGACTAGCGGGGCAAGAGACCCAGTACTTC	CASSLVGLAGQETQYF	.	TRBV7-8	TRBD2	TRBJ2-5
TGTGCCAGCTCCATCTCTGGAAACACCATATATTTT	CASSISGNTIYF	.	TRBV11-2	.	TRBJ1-3
TGTGCCAGCAGTCGCCACCGGACAGGGGGCACTGAAGCTTTCTTT	CASSRHRTGGTEAFF	once	TRBV28	TRBD1	TRBJ1-1
TGCGCCAGCAGCTTGGGGGACAATTACGAGCAGTACTTC	CASSLGDNYEQYF	.	TRBV5-1	.	TRBJ2-7
TGTGCCAGCAGCCCTCGGCTGGGCAGGGACTATGGCTACACCTTC	CASSPRLGRDYGYTF	.	TRBV28	.	TRBJ1-2
TGTGCCTGGAGGGGACAAGCAAAGAACACTGAAGCTTTCTTT	CAWRGQAKNTEAFF	.	TRBV30	.	TRBJ1-1
TGTGCCAGCAGCACCCTGACAGGGGAAGTAATTCAGCCCCAGCATTTT	CASSTLTGEVIQPQHF	few	TRBV9	TRBD1	TRBJ1-5
TGTGCCAGCAGCGTAGATGTGGCAGGGGGCGCCCAGACCCAGTACTTC	CASSVDVAGGAQTQYF	.	TRBV9	TRBD1	TRBJ2-5
TGTGCCAGCAGCCCCCGGGAGGGGAATGAGCAGTTCTTC	CASSPREGNEQFF	.	TRBV5-4	TRBD2	TRBJ2-1
TGTGCCAGCAGTCCCCCCGGACAGGGAAGGTACGAGCAGTACTTC	CASSPPGQGRYEQYF	.	TRBV28	TRBD1	TRBJ2-7
TGCGCCAGCGCACGGGGATTTTTAGGAGAGACCCAGTACTTC	CASARGFLGETQYF	.	TRBV5-1	.	TRBJ2-5
TGTGCCAGCAGCTTAGGTACGGGACTAGCGGCCCTATCCACAGATACGCAGTATTTT	CASSLGTGLAALSTDTQYF	.	TRBV7-3	TRBD2	TRBJ2-3
TGTGCTAGTGGGGCCGGGACTAGGGCAACAGATACGCAGTATTTT	CASGAGTRATDTQYF	.	TRBV12-5	TRBD2	TRBJ2-3
TGTGCCTGGAGTGTACGGGGGCAGGGGGTCGGTGAAAAACTGTTTTTT	CAWSVRGQGVGEKLFF	.	TRBV30	TRBD1	TRBJ1-4
TGTGCCACCACCCTTGGAGGACAGGGGCGGTTCGAGCAGTACTTC	CATTLGGQGRFEQYF	.	TRBV7-8	TRBD1	TRBJ2-7
TGCGCCAGCAGCTTGGGGGTGGAGGCAACTAATGAAAAACTGTTTTTT	CASSLGVEATNEKLFF	.	TRBV5-1	.	TRBJ1-4
TGTGCCAGCAGCCCCTTCCTGACAGGGGTCGGCTATGGCTACACCTTC	CASSPFLTGVGYGYTF	.	TRBV9	TRBD1	TRBJ1-2
TGTGCCAGCAGACCCGGAGGTAGCAGCGGGAGAGAGACCCAGTACTTC	CASRPGGSSGRETQYF	.	TRBV27	TRBD2	TRBJ2-5
TGCGCCAGCAGCTTGGTGACAGGGGGCAACGAGCAGTACTTC	CASSLVTGGNEQYF	.	TRBV5-1	TRBD1	TRBJ2-7
TGTGCCAGCAGCCTCTCGACATGGGCACTGAGCAATCAGCCCCAGCATTTT	CASSLSTWALSNQPQHF	few	TRBV4-2	.	TRBJ1-5
TGTGCCAGCAGCTTAGGAACTAGCGGGTCGTATTGGCACTTC	CASSLGTSGSYWHF	few	TRBV7-9	TRBD2	TRBJ2-7
TGTGCCAGCAGCTACGGAGGGACAGGGAACACCGGGGAGCTGTTTTTT	CASSYGGTGNTGELFF	.	TRBV5-5	TRBD1	TRBJ2-2
TGTGCCAGCAGCTTAGCGGGGAGCTACAATGAGCAGTTCTTC	CASSLAGSYNEQFF	.	TRBV7-9	.	TRBJ2-1
TGTGCCAGCAGCCCTTACCTACTAGGGTCCGGGGAGCTGTTTTTT	CASSPYLLGSGELFF	.	TRBV7-3	.	TRBJ2-2
TGTGCCAGCACCCAGGGACAGATCACAGATACGCAGTATTTT	CASTQGQITDTQYF	.	TRBV2	TRBD1	TRBJ2-3
TGTGCCAGTAGTAATCGGAAGCGGGCTAGCACAGATACGCAGTATTTT	CASSNRKRASTDTQYF	few	TRBV19	.	TRBJ2-3
TGTGCCAGCAGTGCCCCGGACAGGTTGCAGTTCTTC	CASSAPDRLQFF	few	TRBV28	TRBD1	TRBJ2-1
TGCGCCAGCAGCTTACAGGGGGACCAAATTTACGAGCAGTACTTC	CASSLQGDQIYEQYF	.	TRBV5-1	TRBD1	TRBJ2-7
TGTGCCAGCAGCGTAGCTCCCGATCAGCCCCAGCATTTT	CASSVAPDQPQHF	.	TRBV9	.	TRBJ1-5
TGCGCCAGCAGCCCGGGACAGTTTGGGGCTAAAGAGACCCAGTACTTC	CASSPGQFGAKETQYF	.	TRBV5-1	TRBD1	TRBJ2-5
TGCGCCAGCAGCCTCGGGGGGGTACCCAGCACAGATACGCAGTATTTT	CASSLGGVPSTDTQYF	.	TRBV5-1	TRBD2	TRBJ2-3
TGTGCCAGCAGCGCACAGGGGGCCTTCGCTGAAGCTTTCTTT	CASSAQGAFAEAFF	.	TRBV7-8	TRBD1	TRBJ1-1
TGTGCCAGCAGACCCCTCGGGGGGACAGGGTATGGCTACACCTTC	CASRPLGGTGYGYTF	few	TRBV28	TRBD1	TRBJ1-2
TGTGCCAGCAGTTCACTAGCGGGAGGGCACGCAGATACGCAGTATTTT	CASSSLAGGHADTQYF	.	TRBV5-6	TRBD2	TRBJ2-3
TGCGCCAGCAGCCAAGAGCTCATCCCGGAGGACAGCTCCTACGAGCAGTACTTC	CASSQELIPEDSSYEQYF	few	TRBV4-1	.	TRBJ2-7
TGTGCCAGCAGCAAGCCAGTTCGGGAAGCGAACACCGGGGAGCTGTTTTTT	CASSKPVREANTGELFF	once	TRBV21-1	.	TRBJ2-2
TGTGCCAGCAGTTACCCCGGACAGGGCATGGGTTGGACCCAGTACTTC	CASSYPGQGMGWTQYF	.	TRBV6-6	TRBD1	TRBJ2-5